Below are 27 T cell receptor beta chains sequenced from a single sample in a study of control samples from healthy donors and cancer patients. Using immunoSEQ multiplex PCR, the repertoire was profiled, and TCRdb retains in-frame clones only, with some absent. In the table there are roughly 200,000 clones, roughly nine tenths of which are singletons. Sequencing was carried out using blood. The receptors derive from a man aged 25 to 40 in good health.

The J gene is TRBJ1-1, the V gene TRBV25-1; the match to TRBD1 covers 7 bases. The trim removed 4 bases at V and 5 bases at J, leaving 13 bases unmatched. The CDR3 is 16 amino acids. Germline loops: CDR1 MGHDK, CDR2 SYGVNS. The CDR3 region has the DNA TGTGCCAGCAGTGGTAGGAGGGACAGCCCCGTGACTGAAGCTTTCTTT. Translating gives CASSGRRDSPVTEAFF.

The V call is TRBV18, the J call TRBJ1-6, with D maybe TRBD1 (5 bases). Deletions cut 2 bases from V and 4 bases from J, with 9 bases between. The germline gives CDR1 KGHSH, CDR2 LQKENI. The CDR3 has 15 amino acids. CDR3 bases: TGTGCCAGCTCACCAGCGGGACTGTATAATTCACCCCTCCACTTT. Residues: CASSPAGLYNSPLHF. Full variable domain (remainder filled in from reference TRBV18 and TRBJ1-6): NAGVMQNPRHLVRRRGQEARLRCSPMKGHSHVYWYRQLPEEGLKFMVYLQKENIIDESGMPKERFSAEFPKEGPSILRIQQVVRGDSAAYFCASSPAGLYNSPLHFGNGTRLTVT.

In this sample, this clone turned up a few times. V usage is TRBV6-6 and J usage is TRBJ2-7; possibly TRBD2 for D (6 bases). Per germline, CDR1 MNHNY and CDR2 SVGAGI (reference sequence). There are 15 residues in the CDR3. Trimming took 2 bases from V and 0 from J, leaving 11 bases between them. The CDR3 sequence is CASSYGDGSSYEQYF. DNA of the CDR3: TGTGCCAGCAGTTACGGGGACGGGAGCTCCTACGAGCAGTACTTC.

The genes are TRBV28 and TRBJ2-3; 10 bases map to TRBD2. V shed 3 bases and J 4 bases; nucleotides not matched to a gene: 4. The CDR3 loop spans 15 amino acids. Per germline, CDR1 MDHEN and CDR2 SYDVKM. CDR3 nucleotides: TGTGCCAGCAGTTTGGCGACTAGCGGGCCAGATACGCAGTATTTT. Protein product: CASSLATSGPDTQYF.

The rearrangement uses TRBV5-6 and TRBJ2-2, with 7 bases matching TRBD1. The CDR3 is made up of 16 amino acids. With V trimmed by 4 bases and J by 1 base, 7 bases remained unmatched. CDR1 and CDR2 (germline): SGHDT, YYEEEE. This CDR3 is CASSHRGRENTGELFF. The CDR3 nucleotides read TGTGCCAGCAGCCACAGGGGCAGGGAGAACACCGGGGAGCTGTTTTTT.

The J gene is TRBJ1-6, the V gene TRBV27; a possible D gene is TRBD1 (6 bases). Germline loops: CDR1 MNHEY, CDR2 SMNVEV (reference sequence). The CDR3 runs 15 residues. V lost 6 bases and J lost 6, with 15 bases in between. CDR3 coding DNA: TGTGCCAGCAGCCCACGGACAGTCCTTAATTCACCCCTCCACTTT. Its protein product is CASSPRTVLNSPLHF.

The chain recombines TRBV11-2 with TRBJ2-7, with a weak D call TRBD2 (7 bases). Germline assignment: CDR1 SGHAT and CDR2 FQNNGV. Between the trimmed V and J ends, which lost 4 bases and 3 bases, there was a span of 16 bases. The CDR3 is 15 amino acids. CDR3 protein: CASSSWGGRVYEQYF. The CDR3 DNA sequence: TGTGCCAGCAGCTCATGGGGGGGGCGGGTCTACGAGCAGTACTTC.

This clone was seen more than once but under ten times. Sequence at one end of the junction differs from germline and may be a read error. The J gene is TRBJ2-4, the V gene TRBV2; D possibly matches TRBD1 or TRBD2 (6 bases each). Germline V gives CDR1 SNHLY, CDR2 FYNNEI. The CDR3 extends over 12 amino acids. The CDR3 region has the DNA TGTGCCAGCAGTAAGGAGGCGGAGGGGGTGGACTTC. It codes for CASSKEAEGVDF.

The chain has TRBV2 and TRBJ2-7; 13 positions match TRBD2. V lost 2 bases, J lost 0 bases, and 7 bases stayed unmatched. The germline V gene has CDR1 SNHLY and CDR2 FYNNEI. The CDR3 length is 18 residues. The CDR3 loop reads CASSESRGLAGFSYEQYF. CDR3 nucleotide sequence: TGTGCCAGCAGTGAAAGTAGGGGACTAGCGGGGTTCTCCTACGAGCAGTACTTC.

This chain links TRBV20-1 with TRBJ1-2; D gene uncertain. Trimming cost V 4 bases and J 6 bases, with 9 bases left between them. The CDR3 is 11 amino acids. Germline V lookup: CDR1 DFQATT, CDR2 SNEGSKA (reference sequence). The chain's CDR3 is CSATRGDGYTF. The CDR3 coding sequence is TGCAGTGCTACCCGTGGGGATGGCTACACCTTC.

This clone has more than one count but fewer than ten. This chain joins TRBV5-8 and TRBJ2-3; D possibly corresponds to TRBD2 (6 bases). The V and J ends lost 0 bases and 12 bases respectively, with 14 bases between them. Germline V gives CDR1 SGHTS, CDR2 YDEGEE. CDR3 size: 13 residues. CDR3 nucleotide sequence: TGTGCCAGCAGCTTGGCCTCCGGGACTGCTCAGTATTTT. Translating it yields CASSLASGTAQYF.

The chain employs TRBV5-1 and TRBJ1-1; 10 bases match TRBD1. The CDR3 covers 19 residues. Looked up from germline, CDR1 is SGHRS and CDR2 is YFSETQ. V dropped 4 bases and J dropped 5; count of bases not matched to a gene: 20. The CDR3 coding sequence is TGCGCCAGCAGCCCCTCGGGACAGGGGTCTCTCTGGAGAAGTACTGAAGCTTTCTTT. It is translated as CASSPSGQGSLWRSTEAFF.

The rearrangement joins TRBV3-1 (or the pseudogene TRBV3-2) to TRBJ1-2; perhaps TRBD1 as D (6 bases). CDR3 size: 16 residues. CDR1 is LGHDT, CDR2 YNNKEL, per germline (reference sequence). The V gene lost 0 bases and the J gene lost 6 bases, with 17 bases spanning the gap. This CDR3 reads CASSQDSRGLEDGYTF. As DNA, the CDR3 is TGTGCCAGCAGCCAAGATAGCAGGGGCCTCGAAGATGGCTACACCTTC.

This clone was picked up a small number of times. V and J are TRBV21-1 and TRBJ2-7; the D call of TRBD2 is as the table states it, not checked on the DNA. TRBV21-1 is listed as a pseudogene. CDR3 length: 14 residues. For the CDR3, the DNA is TGTGCCAGCAGCAAAGTGTGGGACTCTGGGGAGCAGTACTTC. It encodes CASSKVWDSGEQYF.

The chain recombines TRBV13 with TRBJ1-5; D gene ambiguous. The CDR3 is made up of 12 amino acids. Germline V lookup: CDR1 PRHDT, CDR2 FYEKMQ (reference sequence). Trimming removed 0 bases from V and 10 bases from J, with 7 bases in between. CDR3 sequence (DNA): TGTGCCAGCAGCTTAGGTGGGCTACCCCAGCATTTT. This sequence encodes CASSLGGLPQHF.

Details on this clone: Other DNA sequences of this sample code for an identical CDR3. The CDR3 sequence: CASSYNSRLYGYTF. As DNA, the CDR3 is TGTGCCAGCAGTTACAACAGCAGACTCTATGGCTACACCTTC. The rearrangement joins TRBV6-5 to TRBJ1-2; D uncertain. Trimming removed 2 bases from V and 4 bases from J, with 11 bases in between. The CDR3 runs 14 residues. Germline V gene data show CDR1 as MNHEY and CDR2 as SVGAGI.

This clone showed up just once. The rearrangement links TRBV29-1 to TRBJ1-2; D gene uncertain. The CDR3 has 11 residues. The V end was cut by 4 bases, the J end by 8 bases, with 11 bases between. CDR1 is SQVTM, CDR2 ANQGSEA, per germline. CDR3 residues: CSVVTPLGYTF. The DNA for the CDR3 is TGCAGCGTTGTGACGCCGCTAGGCTACACCTTC.

The chain links TRBV11-2 to TRBJ2-6; no firm D call. The germline gives CDR1 SGHAT, CDR2 FQNNGV. The CDR3 loop spans 16 amino acids. V lost 5 bases, J lost 0 bases, and 11 bases lay in between. CDR3 in amino acids: CASSLRVASGANVLTF. The CDR3 region has the DNA TGTGCCAGCAGCCTTCGGGTTGCCTCTGGGGCCAACGTCCTGACTTTC. The full variable domain, its missing parts supplied by reference TRBV11-2 and TRBJ2-6, is EAGVAQSPRYKIIEKRQSVAFWCNPISGHATLYWYQQILGQGPKLLIQFQNNGVVDDSQLPKDRFSAERLKGVDSTLKIQPAKLEDSAVYLCASSLRVASGANVLTFGAGSRLTVL.

This clone was detected a few times. The rearrangement links TRBV7-9 to TRBJ1-1, with TRBD1 matching 7 bases. The CDR3 covers 18 residues. Germline values: CDR1 SEHNR, CDR2 FQNEAQ (reference sequence). Trimming at V came to 5 bases and at J to 0 bases, leaving 15 bases not matched to a gene. CDR3 nucleotides: TGTGCCAGCAGCAACAGTCCGTACAGGGGAACAATGAACACTGAAGCTTTCTTT. It is translated as CASSNSPYRGTMNTEAFF.

V is TRBV11-2 and J is TRBJ1-6; a weak D match, TRBD1 (5 bases). The V end was cut by 5 bases, the J end by 10 bases, with 15 bases between. CDR1 is SGHAT, CDR2 FQNNGV, per germline. CDR3 length equals 14 residues. The CDR3, as DNA: TGTGCCAGCAGCCCTCAGGGTACTGGCTCACCCCTCCACTTT. Translated: CASSPQGTGSPLHF.

In this sample, this clone turned up once. The chain couples TRBV18 to TRBJ1-2; perhaps TRBD1 as D (5 bases). Trimming shortened V by 2 bases and J by 0 bases, and 10 bases separated the two germline ends. Germline V gene lookup returns CDR1 KGHSH and CDR2 LQKENI. The CDR3 is 15 residues long. This chain's CDR3 is CASSPLDTANYGYTF. CDR3 coding DNA: TGTGCCAGCTCACCATTGGACACCGCTAACTATGGCTACACCTTC.

The rearrangement links TRBV6-6 to TRBJ2-7; D uncertain. Germline CDR1 is MNHNY and CDR2 is SVGAGI (reference sequence). The length of the CDR3 is 15 residues. The ends were cut back, 6 bases at V and 0 bases at J, with 15 bases in the middle. CDR3 region: CASRAIVGVSYEQYF. In DNA form, the CDR3 reads TGTGCCAGCAGAGCCATAGTTGGGGTCTCCTACGAGCAGTACTTC.

V and J are TRBV6-5 and TRBJ1-4; no clear D. The CDR3 has 14 amino acids. Germline CDR1 is MNHEY and CDR2 is SVGAGI. With 8 bases removed from V and 0 bases from J, the gap between germline ends came to 10 bases. CDR3 sequence reads: CASARRATNEKLFF. CDR3 bases: TGTGCCAGCGCAAGACGAGCAACTAATGAAAAACTGTTTTTT.

The chain is built from TRBV30 and TRBJ1-5; tentatively, D is TRBD1 (5 bases). V was shortened by 1 base and J by 4 bases, with 20 bases between the two germline ends. This CDR3 comprises 17 residues. Germline V CDR1 and CDR2: GTSNPN, SVGIG (reference sequence). The CDR3 loop reads CAWSERRFWGDNQPQHF. CDR3 sequence (DNA): TGTGCCTGGAGTGAACGCCGCTTCTGGGGGGATAATCAGCCCCAGCATTTT.

The chain uses TRBV13 and TRBJ1-6; no firm D call. V was pared by 4 bases and J by 10 bases, with 5 bases between. The V gene's germline CDR1 is PRHDT and CDR2 FYEKMQ (reference sequence). This CDR3 spans 11 amino acids. CDR3 sequence (DNA): TGTGCCAGCAGCTCCAACTCACCCCTCCACTTT. Translating it yields CASSSNSPLHF.

The rearrangement joins TRBV28 to TRBJ1-5; possibly TRBD1 for D (5 bases). The CDR3 covers 13 residues. Germline V gene data show CDR1 as MDHEN and CDR2 as SYDVKM. Trimming stripped 3 bases from V and 4 bases from J, with 7 bases between. The CDR3 DNA reads TGTGCCAGCAGTTTGGGGGTTAATCAGCCCCAGCATTTT. Its translation is CASSLGVNQPQHF.

The chain employs TRBV6-4 and TRBJ2-2, with TRBD1 matching over 10 bases. The CDR3 sequence is 15 residues long. The germline CDR1 and CDR2 sequences are MRHNA and SNTAGT. V was clipped by 4 bases and J by 6 bases; unmatched bases: 5. The CDR3 loop reads CASSGDRGWAGELFF. CDR3 DNA: TGTGCCAGCAGTGGGGACAGGGGATGGGCCGGGGAGCTGTTTTTT.